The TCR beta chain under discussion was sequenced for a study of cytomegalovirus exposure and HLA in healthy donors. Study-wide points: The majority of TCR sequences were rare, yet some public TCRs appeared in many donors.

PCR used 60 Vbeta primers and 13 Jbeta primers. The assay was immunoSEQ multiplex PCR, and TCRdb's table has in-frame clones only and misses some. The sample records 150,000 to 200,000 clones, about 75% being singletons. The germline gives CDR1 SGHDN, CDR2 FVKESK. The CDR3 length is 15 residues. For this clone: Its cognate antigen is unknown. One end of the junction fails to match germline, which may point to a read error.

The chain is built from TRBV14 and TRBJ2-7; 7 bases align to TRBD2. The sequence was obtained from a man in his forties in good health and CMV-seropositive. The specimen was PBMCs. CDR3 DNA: TGTGCCGGCAGCCAGGGTATAGGGACTATACGCGAGCAGTACTTC. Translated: CAGSQGIGTIREQYF.